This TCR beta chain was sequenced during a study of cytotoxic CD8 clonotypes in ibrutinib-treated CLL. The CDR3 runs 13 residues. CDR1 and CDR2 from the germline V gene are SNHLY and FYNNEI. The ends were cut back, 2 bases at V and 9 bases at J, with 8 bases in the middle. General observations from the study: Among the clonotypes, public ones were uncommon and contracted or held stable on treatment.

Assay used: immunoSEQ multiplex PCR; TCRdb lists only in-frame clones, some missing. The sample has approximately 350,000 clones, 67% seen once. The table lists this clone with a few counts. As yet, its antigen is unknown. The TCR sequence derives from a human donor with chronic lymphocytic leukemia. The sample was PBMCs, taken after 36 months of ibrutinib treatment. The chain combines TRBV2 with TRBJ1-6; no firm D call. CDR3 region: CASSESRPSPLHF. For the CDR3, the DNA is TGTGCCAGCAGTGAATCACGGCCTTCACCCCTCCACTTT.